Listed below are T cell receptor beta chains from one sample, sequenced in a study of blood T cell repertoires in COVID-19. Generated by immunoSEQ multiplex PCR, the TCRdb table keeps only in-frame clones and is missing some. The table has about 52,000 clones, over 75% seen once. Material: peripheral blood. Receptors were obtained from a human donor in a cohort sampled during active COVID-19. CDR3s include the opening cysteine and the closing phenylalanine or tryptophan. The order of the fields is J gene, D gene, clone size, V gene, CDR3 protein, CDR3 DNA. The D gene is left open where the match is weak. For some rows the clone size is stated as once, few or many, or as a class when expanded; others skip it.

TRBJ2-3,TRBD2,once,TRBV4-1,CASSQAGTRGDTQYF,TGCGCCAGCAGCCAAGCGGGGACTAGAGGAGATACGCAGTATTTT
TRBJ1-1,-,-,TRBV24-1,CATRGRGGNTEAFF,TGTGCCACCAGGGGAAGGGGTGGGAACACTGAAGCTTTCTTT
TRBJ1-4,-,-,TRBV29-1,CSVVEGEANEKLFF,TGCAGCGTTGTAGAGGGGGAGGCTAATGAAAAACTGTTTTTT
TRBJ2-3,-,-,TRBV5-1,CASSLGVGGTDTQYF,TGCGCCAGCAGCTTGGGAGTAGGGGGCACAGATACGCAGTATTTT
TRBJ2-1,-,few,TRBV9,CASSLSGPSYNEQFF,TGTGCCAGCAGCCTTAGCGGACCCTCCTACAATGAGCAGTTCTTC
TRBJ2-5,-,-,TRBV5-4,CASSLIQQETQYF,TGTGCCAGCAGCTTGATCCAGCAAGAGACCCAGTACTTC
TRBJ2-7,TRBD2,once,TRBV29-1,CSVELAGGPGYEQYF,TGCAGCGTTGAATTAGCGGGAGGGCCGGGGTACGAGCAGTACTTC
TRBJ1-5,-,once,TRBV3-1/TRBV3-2,CASQTGSGNQPQHF,TGTGCCAGCCAAACAGGGTCCGGCAATCAGCCCCAGCATTTT
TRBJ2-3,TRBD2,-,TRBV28,CASKGDLLAGALYTQYF,TGTGCCAGCAAGGGGGACCTACTAGCGGGAGCTTTATATACGCAGTATTTT
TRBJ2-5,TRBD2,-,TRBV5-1,CASSLVASGKETQYF,TGCGCCAGCAGCTTGGTGGCTAGCGGGAAAGAGACCCAGTACTTC
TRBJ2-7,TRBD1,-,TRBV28,CASSLGGGQGYEQYF,TGTGCCAGCAGTTTAGGGGGAGGACAGGGGTACGAGCAGTACTTC
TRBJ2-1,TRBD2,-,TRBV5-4,CASSRTSGSNDEQFF,TGTGCCAGCAGCCGGACTAGCGGGAGTAACGATGAGCAGTTCTTC
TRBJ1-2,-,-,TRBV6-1,CASSEGLVANYGYTF,TGTGCCAGCAGTGAAGGACTGGTGGCTAACTATGGCTACACCTTC
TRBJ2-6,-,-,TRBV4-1,CASSQVRGNSGANVLTF,TGCGCCAGCAGCCAAGTCCGAGGGAATTCCGGGGCCAACGTCCTGACTTTC
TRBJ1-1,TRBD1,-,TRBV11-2,CASSSTHRGNTEAFF,TGTGCCAGCAGCTCAACCCACAGGGGGAACACTGAAGCTTTCTTT
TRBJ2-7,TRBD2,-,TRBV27,CASSLQLAGAYEQYF,TGTGCCAGCAGTTTACAACTAGCGGGGGCCTACGAGCAGTACTTC
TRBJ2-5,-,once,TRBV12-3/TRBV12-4,CASSRRETQYF,TGTGCCAGCAGTCGTCGAGAGACCCAGTACTTC
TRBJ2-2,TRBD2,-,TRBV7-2,CASSPVASGRGELFF,TGTGCCAGCAGCCCGGTGGCTAGCGGGAGGGGGGAGCTGTTTTTT
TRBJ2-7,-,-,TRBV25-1,CASSESRGGSEQYF,TGTGCCAGCAGTGAGTCCAGGGGAGGGTCCGAGCAGTACTTC
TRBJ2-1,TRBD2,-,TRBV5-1,CASSLVAGGSNEQFF,TGCGCCAGCAGCTTGGTTGCGGGAGGGAGCAATGAGCAGTTCTTC
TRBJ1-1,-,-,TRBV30,CAWSGRTEAFF,TGTGCCTGGAGTGGGCGGACTGAAGCTTTCTTT
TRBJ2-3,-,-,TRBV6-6,CASSPIAAPGDTQYF,TGTGCCAGCAGTCCCATAGCGGCCCCCGGGGATACGCAGTATTTT
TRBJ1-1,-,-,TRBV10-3,CAISAGVGNTEAFF,TGTGCCATCAGTGCCGGGGTAGGGAACACTGAAGCTTTCTTT
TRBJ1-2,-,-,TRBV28,CASLSGAQGYTF,TGTGCCAGTTTAAGCGGGGCGCAGGGCTACACCTTC
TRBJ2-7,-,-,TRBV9,CASSGIESGLGYEQYF,TGTGCCAGCAGCGGGATAGAATCCGGGTTGGGCTACGAGCAGTACTTC
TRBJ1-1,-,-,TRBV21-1,CASSKADRKPWGVNTEAFF,TGTGCCAGCAGCAAAGCCGACAGAAAACCTTGGGGGGTGAACACTGAAGCTTTCTTT
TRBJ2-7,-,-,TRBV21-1,CAPALAGVLAAYEQYF,TGTGCGCCAGCTCTAGCGGGAGTCCTAGCAGCCTACGAGCAGTACTTC
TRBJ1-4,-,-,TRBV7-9,CASSPQGQGEKLFF,TGTGCCAGCAGCCCACAGGGTCAGGGGGAAAAACTGTTTTTT
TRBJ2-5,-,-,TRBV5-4,CASSFPGGRGETQYF,TGTGCCAGCAGCTTTCCTGGGGGCAGAGGGGAGACCCAGTACTTC
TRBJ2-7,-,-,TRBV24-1,CATSDTFGEQYF,TGTGCCACCAGTGACACTTTCGGGGAGCAGTACTTC
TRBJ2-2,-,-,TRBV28,CASSLFTGELFF,TGTGCCAGCAGCCTGTTTACCGGGGAGCTGTTTTTT
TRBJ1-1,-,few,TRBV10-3,CAITPGWGGNTEAFF,TGTGCCATCACTCCCGGCTGGGGGGGCAACACTGAAGCTTTCTTT
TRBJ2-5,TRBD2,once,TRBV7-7,CASSPSPQTGGETQYF,TGTGCCAGCAGCCCGAGTCCCCAAACGGGAGGAGAGACCCAGTACTTC
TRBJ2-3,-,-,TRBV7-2,CASRQLADTQYF,TGTGCCAGCAGGCAACTAGCAGATACGCAGTATTTT
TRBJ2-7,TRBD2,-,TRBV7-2,CASNIATSGSYEQYF,TGTGCCAGCAACATCGCGACTAGCGGGTCTTACGAGCAGTACTTC
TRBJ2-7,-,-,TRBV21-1,CASSKAGRAQGEYEQYF,TGTGCCAGCAGCAAAGCGGGCCGAGCACAGGGTGAATACGAGCAGTACTTC
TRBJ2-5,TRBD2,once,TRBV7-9,CASSLLAGRETQYF,TGTGCCAGCAGCCTACTAGCGGGACGGGAGACCCAGTACTTC
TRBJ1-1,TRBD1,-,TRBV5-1,CASSADRGRVTEAFF,TGCGCCAGCAGCGCGGACAGGGGCCGGGTAACTGAAGCTTTCTTT
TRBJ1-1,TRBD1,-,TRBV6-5,CASSTPDRNEAFF,TGTGCCAGCAGTACTCCGGACAGGAATGAAGCTTTCTTT
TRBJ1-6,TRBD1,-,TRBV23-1,CASSQLKTGDSPLHF,TGCGCCAGCAGTCAACTTAAGACAGGGGATTCACCCCTCCACTTT
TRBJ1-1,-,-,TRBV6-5,CASSYQGRLNTEAFF,TGTGCCAGCAGTTACCAGGGCCGCCTGAACACTGAAGCTTTCTTT
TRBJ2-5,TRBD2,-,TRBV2,CASSGELAGLTQYF,TGTGCCAGCAGTGGGGAGCTAGCGGGATTGACCCAGTACTTC
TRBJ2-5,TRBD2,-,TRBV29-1,CSVARLAQETQYF,TGCAGCGTTGCCAGACTAGCTCAAGAGACCCAGTACTTC
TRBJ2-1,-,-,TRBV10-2,CASSGWLNNEQFF,TGCGCCAGCAGTGGTTGGCTCAACAATGAGCAGTTCTTC
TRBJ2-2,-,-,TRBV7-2,CASSLARQGGELFF,TGTGCCAGCAGCTTAGCGCGGCAGGGGGGGGAGCTGTTTTTT
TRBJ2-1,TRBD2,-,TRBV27,CASRHSTLARSSYNEQFF,TGTGCCAGCAGGCATAGCACACTAGCGAGAAGCTCCTACAATGAGCAGTTCTTC
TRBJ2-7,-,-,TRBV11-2,CASAGGASSYEQYF,TGTGCCAGCGCCGGTGGGGCTTCCTCCTACGAGCAGTACTTC
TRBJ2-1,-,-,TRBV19,CASTANALSYNEQFF,TGTGCCAGTACCGCGAATGCTTTATCCTACAATGAGCAGTTCTTC
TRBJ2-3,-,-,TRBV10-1,CASSAADTSTDTQYF,TGCGCCAGCAGTGCGGCAGACACTAGCACAGATACGCAGTATTTT
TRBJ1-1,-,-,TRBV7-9,CASSTMNTEAFF,TGTGCCAGCAGCACTATGAACACTGAAGCTTTCTTT